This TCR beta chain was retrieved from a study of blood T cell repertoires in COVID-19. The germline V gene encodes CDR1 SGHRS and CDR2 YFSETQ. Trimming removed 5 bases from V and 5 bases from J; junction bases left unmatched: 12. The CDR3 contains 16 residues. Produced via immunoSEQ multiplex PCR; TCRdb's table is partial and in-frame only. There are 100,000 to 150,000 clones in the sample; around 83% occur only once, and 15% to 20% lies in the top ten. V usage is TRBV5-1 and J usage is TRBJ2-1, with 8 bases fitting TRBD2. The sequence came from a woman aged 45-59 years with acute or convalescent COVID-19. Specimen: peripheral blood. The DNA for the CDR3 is TGCGCCAGCAGTTTCTCCGTCCTTAGCGGGGACAATGAGCAGTTCTTC. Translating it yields CASSFSVLSGDNEQFF.